The 29 T cell receptor beta chains in this list originate from one sample, sequenced in a study of control samples from healthy donors and cancer patients (dated by TCRdb to 2020 to 2022). The library was produced with the immunoSEQ multiplex PCR assay. Drawn from immuneACCESS, this table holds only the in-frame rearrangements with V and J called that TCRdb kept. Clones are partly lost; checked studies trace under half to an unresolved V gene and leave the rest unexplained. Across this sample there are some 210,000 clones, with roughly nine tenths seen only once. 1.5% to 2% of the sample comes from the top ten. Sequencing input: blood. The receptors originated from a man aged 25 to 40 in good health.

This clone occurred once. The genes are TRBV30 and TRBJ1-3; 7 bases match TRBD1. The CDR3 spans 15 residues. The V gene's germline CDR1 is GTSNPN and CDR2 SVGIG (reference sequence). Trimming removed 2 bases from V and 3 bases from J; junction bases left unmatched: 7. The CDR3: CAWSPQGKGGNTIYF. CDR3 in DNA: TGTGCCTGGAGTCCACAGGGGAAGGGTGGAAACACCATATATTTT. The variable domain in full, completed from reference TRBV30 and TRBJ1-3, reads SQTIHQWPATLVQPVGSPLSLECTVEGTSNPNLYWYRQAAGRGLQLLFYSVGIGQISSEVPQNLSASRPQDRQFILSSKKLLLSDSGFYLCAWSPQGKGGNTIYFGEGSWLTVV.

The DNA of the CDR3 is TGTGCCAGCAGCCAAGGAGGTCGGGAAAAACTGTTTTTT. Translation: CASSQGGREKLFF. This chain links TRBV3-1 (or the pseudogene TRBV3-2) with TRBJ1-4; D not resolved. This CDR3 is 13 amino acids long. The V end lost 1 base, the J end lost 8 bases, and 8 bases lay between the germline ends. The germline V gene has CDR1 LGHDT and CDR2 YNNKEL (reference sequence).

This chain connects TRBV7-2 to TRBJ1-4; D gene unclear. The germline V gene has CDR1 SGHTA and CDR2 FQGNSA. The ends were cut back, 5 bases at V and 8 bases at J, with 21 bases in the middle. The CDR3 is made up of 16 amino acids. CDR3 sequence: CASSAGGPKFREKLFF. As DNA, the CDR3 is TGTGCCAGCAGCGCGGGCGGACCCAAGTTTCGGGAAAAACTGTTTTTT.

The V gene is TRBV15, the J gene TRBJ2-7; D not resolved. V lost 0 bases to trimming and J lost 3 bases, with 6 bases between them. The CDR3 spans 13 residues. CDR1 LNHNV and CDR2 YYDKDF come from the germline V gene (reference sequence). The CDR3, as DNA: TGTGCCACCAGCAGAGACAGCGTCTACGAGCAGTACTTC. Amino acids: CATSRDSVYEQYF.

The chain combines TRBV5-1 with TRBJ2-3; perhaps TRBD1 as D (6 bases). The CDR3 is 13 residues long. CDR1 and CDR2 from the germline V gene are SGHRS and YFSETQ. Trimming shortened V by 4 bases and J by 3 bases, and 9 bases separated the two germline ends. CDR3: CASSQTGTDTQYF. CDR3 coding DNA: TGCGCCAGCAGCCAAACAGGGACAGATACGCAGTATTTT.

The genes are TRBV11-3 and TRBJ2-1, with 8 bases aligning to TRBD2. Germline V gene lookup returns CDR1 SGHNT and CDR2 YENEEA. The V and J ends lost 5 bases and 8 bases, in that order; junction bases with no gene match: 14. The CDR3 has 16 amino acids. The CDR3 loop reads CASSPGGVAGTYEQFF. The CDR3 region has the DNA TGTGCCAGCAGCCCGGGTGGGGTAGCGGGGACGTATGAGCAGTTCTTC.

The CDR3 DNA follows: TGTGCCAGCAGCCAGCGGTTGGGCGGGGTAGCCAAAAACATTCAGTACTTC. This sequence encodes CASSQRLGGVAKNIQYF. The chain joins TRBV3-1 (or the pseudogene TRBV3-2) to TRBJ2-4, with a weak D call TRBD2 (6 bases). The germline V gene has CDR1 LGHDT and CDR2 YNNKEL (reference sequence). This CDR3 has 17 residues. V lost 3 bases and J 0 bases, leaving 15 bases between the germline ends.

This clone is a singleton in its sample. J is TRBJ1-4 and V is TRBV5-1; possible D gene TRBD1, 5 bases. The V and J ends lost 2 bases and 3 bases respectively, with 8 bases between them. Germline V gives CDR1 SGHRS, CDR2 YFSETQ. This CDR3 has 14 residues. The CDR3 protein is CASSFGGANEKLFF. CDR3 nucleotide sequence: TGCGCCAGCAGCTTTGGGGGAGCTAATGAAAAACTGTTTTTT. Based on the CDR3 plus reference TRBV5-1 and TRBJ1-4, the full variable domain is KAGVTQTPRYLIKTRGQQVTLSCSPISGHRSVSWYQQTPGQGLQFLFEYFSETQRNKGNFPGRFSGRQFSNSRSEMNVSTLELGDSALYLCASSFGGANEKLFFGSGTQLSVL.

V is TRBV11-2 and J is TRBJ2-6; weak D call: TRBD1 (5 bases). Germline V CDR1 and CDR2: SGHAT, FQNNGV. V lost 0 bases to trimming and J lost 0 bases, with 18 bases between them. This CDR3 spans 20 amino acids. The CDR3 is CASSLDLAGQYSSGANVLTF. As DNA, the CDR3 is TGTGCCAGCAGCTTAGATCTGGCAGGGCAGTATTCCTCTGGGGCCAACGTCCTGACTTTC. Combining the CDR3 with reference TRBV11-2 and TRBJ2-6 gives the whole variable domain EAGVAQSPRYKIIEKRQSVAFWCNPISGHATLYWYQQILGQGPKLLIQFQNNGVVDDSQLPKDRFSAERLKGVDSTLKIQPAKLEDSAVYLCASSLDLAGQYSSGANVLTFGAGSRLTVL.

This clone was detected once. The rearrangement uses TRBV19 and TRBJ2-2; D is possibly TRBD1 (6 bases). CDR1 LNHDA and CDR2 SQIVND come from the germline V gene (reference sequence). This CDR3 contains 15 residues. V was clipped by 2 bases and J by 2 bases, with 9 bases between them. The DNA of the CDR3 is TGTGCCAGTAGTATAAGGGGGTTTAACACCGGGGAGCTGTTTTTT. It codes for CASSIRGFNTGELFF.

The V gene is TRBV4-1, the J gene TRBJ1-2; D gene unclear. The germline CDR1 and CDR2 sequences are MGHRA and YSYEKL. CDR3 length equals 13 residues. Trimming stripped 1 base from V and 7 bases from J, with 10 bases between. The CDR3, as DNA: TGCGCCAGCAGCCAAGTTTGGGGTAGTGGCTACACCTTC. Its protein product is CASSQVWGSGYTF.

V is TRBV5-1 and J is TRBJ1-3; D unclear. Germline V gene data show CDR1 as SGHRS and CDR2 as YFSETQ. The CDR3 runs 16 residues. Between the trimmed V and J ends, which lost 4 bases and 0 bases, there was a span of 14 bases. CDR3 residues: CASSPGDSYSGNTIYF. For the CDR3, the DNA is TGCGCCAGCAGCCCGGGAGACTCTTACTCTGGAAACACCATATATTTT.

The V call is TRBV27, the J call TRBJ2-7; 8 bases map to TRBD2. V lost 3 bases, J lost 4 bases, and 5 bases stayed unmatched. The CDR3 sequence is 14 residues long. Germline assignment: CDR1 MNHEY and CDR2 SMNVEV (reference sequence). CDR3 residues: CASSFNGGVYEQYF. The DNA of the CDR3 is TGTGCCAGCAGTTTTAACGGGGGGGTTTACGAGCAGTACTTC.

As regards this clone: The same CDR3 is also encoded by other DNA sequences in this sample. This sequence joins TRBV19 and TRBJ2-1; TRBD2 matches 11 bases. V shed 5 bases and J 7 bases; nucleotides not matched to a gene: 7. CDR3 size: 15 residues. The V gene's germline CDR1 is LNHDA and CDR2 SQIVND (reference sequence). The CDR3 DNA is TGTGCCAGTAGTGAAACTAGCGGGGGAAGGAATGAGCAGTTCTTC. Its translation is CASSETSGGRNEQFF.

The V gene is TRBV6-4, the J gene TRBJ1-6; no reliable D call. The CDR3 runs to 14 residues. V was cut by 4 bases and J by 7 bases, with 11 bases left in between. CDR1 MRHNA and CDR2 SNTAGT come from the germline V gene. The CDR3 spells CASSVPGANSPLHF. The CDR3 DNA reads TGTGCCAGCAGTGTTCCAGGTGCGAATTCACCCCTCCACTTT.

The rearrangement joins TRBV6-6 to TRBJ2-7; TRBD1 agrees at 7 bases. The CDR3 runs to 15 residues. The V gene end was trimmed by 0 bases and the J gene end by 3 bases; junction bases not matched to a gene: 5. Germline V lookup: CDR1 MNHNY, CDR2 SVGAGI (reference sequence). CDR3 nucleotides: TGTGCCAGCAGTTACTCCGGGACAGACCGCTACGAGCAGTACTTC. Protein: CASSYSGTDRYEQYF.

This clone showed up just once. The J gene is TRBJ2-5, the V gene TRBV7-8; possibly TRBD1 for D (6 bases). V lost 5 bases and J lost 5, with 15 bases in between. The CDR3 sequence is 14 residues long. CDR1 and CDR2 from the germline V gene are SGHVS and FQNEAQ. DNA of the CDR3: TGTGCCAGCAGCATACCAGGGGCAGGGGAGACCCAGTACTTC. It encodes CASSIPGAGETQYF.

Points on this clone: One end of the junction fails to match germline, which may point to a read error. V usage is TRBV23-1 and J usage is TRBJ2-7; D call uncertain. TRBV23-1 has ORF status, its function being uncertain. This CDR3 region has 11 residues. Written as DNA, the CDR3 is TGCGCCAGCAGTCAATTCGCCCCTTGGTTCTTC. It codes for CASSQFAPWFF.

The chain employs TRBV5-8 and TRBJ2-3, with no clear D. This CDR3 region has 12 residues. V was trimmed by 3 bases and J by 8 bases, leaving 10 bases between them. Germline CDR1 is SGHTS and CDR2 is YDEGEE. CDR3 nucleotide sequence: TGTGCCAGCAGCTCGGGCCGCCCTACGCAGTATTTT. Protein product: CASSSGRPTQYF. Combining the CDR3 with reference TRBV5-8 and TRBJ2-3 gives the whole variable domain EAGVTQSPTHLIKTRGQQATLRCSPISGHTSVYWYQQALGLGLQFLLWYDEGEERNRGNFPPRFSGRQFPNYSSELNVNALELEDSALYLCASSSGRPTQYFGPGTRLTVL.

The chain couples TRBV9 to TRBJ2-7; no definite D call. The CDR3 loop spans 13 amino acids. The V end lost 0 bases, the J end lost 0 bases, and 4 bases lay between the germline ends. Germline CDR1 and CDR2: SGDLS and YYNGEE. In DNA form, the CDR3 reads TGTGCCAGCAGCGTAGAGAGCTCCTACGAGCAGTACTTC. Amino acids: CASSVESSYEQYF.

The V gene is TRBV30, the J gene TRBJ1-5; D is uncertain. This CDR3 is 13 amino acids long. Germline V gene data show CDR1 as GTSNPN and CDR2 as SVGIG (reference sequence). Trimming removed 4 bases at V and 0 bases at J, with 7 bases between. The CDR3 loop is CAWKTDSNQPQHF. The CDR3 coding sequence is TGTGCCTGGAAGACTGATAGCAATCAGCCCCAGCATTTT. Full variable domain (missing parts from reference TRBV30 and TRBJ1-5): SQTIHQWPATLVQPVGSPLSLECTVEGTSNPNLYWYRQAAGRGLQLLFYSVGIGQISSEVPQNLSASRPQDRQFILSSKKLLLSDSGFYLCAWKTDSNQPQHFGDGTRLSIL.

The chain links TRBV11-2 to TRBJ1-4; possibly TRBD1 for D (6 bases). V lost 5 bases to trimming and J lost 5 bases, with 18 bases between them. Germline CDR1 and CDR2: SGHAT and FQNNGV. The CDR3 is 16 residues long. The CDR3 DNA sequence: TGTGCCAGCAGCAAAACAACAGGGAGCCAGAATGAAAAACTGTTTTTT. It yields the protein CASSKTTGSQNEKLFF.

This clone was picked up one time. The rearrangement uses TRBV7-2 and TRBJ2-1, with 10 bases identical to TRBD1. Trimming took 5 bases from V and 10 from J; bases not matched to a gene: 11. The CDR3 is 15 amino acids. CDR1 and CDR2 (germline): SGHTA, FQGNSA. CDR3 sequence: CASSHEGQGKGEQFF. CDR3 bases: TGTGCCAGCAGCCACGAGGGACAGGGGAAGGGGGAGCAGTTCTTC.

The V and J genes are TRBV3-1 (or the pseudogene TRBV3-2) and TRBJ1-2, with 7 bases matching TRBD1. CDR3 length: 16 residues. In germline, CDR1 is LGHDT, CDR2 YNNKEL (reference sequence). Trimming cost V 2 bases and J 5 bases; bases outside gene matches: 11. DNA of the CDR3: TGTGCCAGCAGCCAACTGAGGACAGGAGTACCTTATGGCTACACCTTC. Its protein is CASSQLRTGVPYGYTF.

The V gene is TRBV7-9, the J gene TRBJ2-7, with TRBD1 matching 7 bases. J was trimmed by 3 bases and V by 5 bases; bases with no gene match: 4. CDR3 length: 13 amino acids. Germline assignment: CDR1 SEHNR and CDR2 FQNEAQ (reference sequence). The CDR3 here is CASSQGQDYEQYF. DNA for the CDR3: TGTGCCAGCAGCCAAGGACAGGACTACGAGCAGTACTTC.

The chain uses TRBV7-2 and TRBJ2-3; the D is unclear. In germline, CDR1 is SGHTA, CDR2 FQGNSA. The CDR3 extends over 15 amino acids. V lost 4 bases and J 3 bases, leaving 14 bases between the germline ends. CDR3 DNA: TGTGCCAGCAGCTCCGAGCGAATCAGGACAGATACGCAGTATTTT. The encoded protein is CASSSERIRTDTQYF. The full variable domain, rest sourced from reference TRBV7-2 and TRBJ2-3, is GAGVSQSPSNKVTEKGKDVELRCDPISGHTALYWYRQSLGQGLEFLIYFQGNSAPDKSGLPSDRFSAERTGGSVSTLTIQRTQQEDSAVYLCASSSERIRTDTQYFGPGTRLTVL.

V usage is TRBV19 and J usage is TRBJ1-6; a possible D gene is TRBD1 (5 bases). Trimming took off 5 bases at V and 0 bases at J, with 17 bases between the two ends. Germline assignment: CDR1 LNHDA and CDR2 SQIVND (reference sequence). The length of the CDR3 is 18 residues. CDR3 amino acids: CASSSETVYSSYNSPLHF. The CDR3 DNA follows: TGTGCCAGTAGTTCCGAGACAGTATACAGCTCCTATAATTCACCCCTCCACTTT.

V gene TRBV7-9 combines with J gene TRBJ2-7; the match to TRBD1 covers 8 bases. Germline V CDR1 and CDR2: SEHNR, FQNEAQ (reference sequence). The length of the CDR3 is 14 residues. After removal of 4 bases from V and 3 bases from J, the junction contained 5 bases not matched to a gene. This chain's CDR3 is CASSSDRGYYEQYF. The CDR3 coding sequence is TGTGCCAGCAGCTCAGACAGGGGATACTACGAGCAGTACTTC.

This sequence joins TRBV5-4 and TRBJ1-1, with a possible D match to TRBD1 (6 bases). Trimming took 6 bases from V and 1 from J, leaving 16 bases between them. Germline V gene sequence: CDR1 SGHNT, CDR2 YYREEE (reference sequence). The CDR3 is 15 amino acids. The CDR3 sequence: CASTRDTWKNTEAFF. The CDR3 nucleotides read TGTGCCAGCACCCGGGACACTTGGAAGAACACTGAAGCTTTCTTT.